This entry is about one TCR beta chain. No antigen is known for it. An end of the junction does not agree with germline; a read error may underlie this. The data stem from a study of cytomegalovirus exposure and HLA in healthy donors. The PCR had 60 Vbeta and 13 Jbeta primers. Assay: immunoSEQ multiplex PCR; the TCRdb copy retains only in-frame clones and omits some. The sample holds 200,000 to 250,000 clones; about 72% are singletons and the top ten take around 3.9%. The germline V gene encodes CDR1 KGHSY and CDR2 FQNENV. CDR3 length: 14 amino acids. Points from the study as a whole: The later analysis indicated that the majority of CMV-associated TCR beta chains appeared HLA-restricted. For cytomegalovirus status, the classifier reportedly gave diagnoses with high specificity and sensitivity.

Sequencing input: PBMCs. The sequence came from a male donor in good health and CMV-seronegative. The V and J genes are TRBV16 and TRBJ2-7; 7 bases align to TRBD1. CDR3 sequence: CASSHSKGQYAQYF. The DNA of the CDR3 is TGTGCCAGCAGCCATTCCAAGGGACAGTACGCGCAGTACTTC.